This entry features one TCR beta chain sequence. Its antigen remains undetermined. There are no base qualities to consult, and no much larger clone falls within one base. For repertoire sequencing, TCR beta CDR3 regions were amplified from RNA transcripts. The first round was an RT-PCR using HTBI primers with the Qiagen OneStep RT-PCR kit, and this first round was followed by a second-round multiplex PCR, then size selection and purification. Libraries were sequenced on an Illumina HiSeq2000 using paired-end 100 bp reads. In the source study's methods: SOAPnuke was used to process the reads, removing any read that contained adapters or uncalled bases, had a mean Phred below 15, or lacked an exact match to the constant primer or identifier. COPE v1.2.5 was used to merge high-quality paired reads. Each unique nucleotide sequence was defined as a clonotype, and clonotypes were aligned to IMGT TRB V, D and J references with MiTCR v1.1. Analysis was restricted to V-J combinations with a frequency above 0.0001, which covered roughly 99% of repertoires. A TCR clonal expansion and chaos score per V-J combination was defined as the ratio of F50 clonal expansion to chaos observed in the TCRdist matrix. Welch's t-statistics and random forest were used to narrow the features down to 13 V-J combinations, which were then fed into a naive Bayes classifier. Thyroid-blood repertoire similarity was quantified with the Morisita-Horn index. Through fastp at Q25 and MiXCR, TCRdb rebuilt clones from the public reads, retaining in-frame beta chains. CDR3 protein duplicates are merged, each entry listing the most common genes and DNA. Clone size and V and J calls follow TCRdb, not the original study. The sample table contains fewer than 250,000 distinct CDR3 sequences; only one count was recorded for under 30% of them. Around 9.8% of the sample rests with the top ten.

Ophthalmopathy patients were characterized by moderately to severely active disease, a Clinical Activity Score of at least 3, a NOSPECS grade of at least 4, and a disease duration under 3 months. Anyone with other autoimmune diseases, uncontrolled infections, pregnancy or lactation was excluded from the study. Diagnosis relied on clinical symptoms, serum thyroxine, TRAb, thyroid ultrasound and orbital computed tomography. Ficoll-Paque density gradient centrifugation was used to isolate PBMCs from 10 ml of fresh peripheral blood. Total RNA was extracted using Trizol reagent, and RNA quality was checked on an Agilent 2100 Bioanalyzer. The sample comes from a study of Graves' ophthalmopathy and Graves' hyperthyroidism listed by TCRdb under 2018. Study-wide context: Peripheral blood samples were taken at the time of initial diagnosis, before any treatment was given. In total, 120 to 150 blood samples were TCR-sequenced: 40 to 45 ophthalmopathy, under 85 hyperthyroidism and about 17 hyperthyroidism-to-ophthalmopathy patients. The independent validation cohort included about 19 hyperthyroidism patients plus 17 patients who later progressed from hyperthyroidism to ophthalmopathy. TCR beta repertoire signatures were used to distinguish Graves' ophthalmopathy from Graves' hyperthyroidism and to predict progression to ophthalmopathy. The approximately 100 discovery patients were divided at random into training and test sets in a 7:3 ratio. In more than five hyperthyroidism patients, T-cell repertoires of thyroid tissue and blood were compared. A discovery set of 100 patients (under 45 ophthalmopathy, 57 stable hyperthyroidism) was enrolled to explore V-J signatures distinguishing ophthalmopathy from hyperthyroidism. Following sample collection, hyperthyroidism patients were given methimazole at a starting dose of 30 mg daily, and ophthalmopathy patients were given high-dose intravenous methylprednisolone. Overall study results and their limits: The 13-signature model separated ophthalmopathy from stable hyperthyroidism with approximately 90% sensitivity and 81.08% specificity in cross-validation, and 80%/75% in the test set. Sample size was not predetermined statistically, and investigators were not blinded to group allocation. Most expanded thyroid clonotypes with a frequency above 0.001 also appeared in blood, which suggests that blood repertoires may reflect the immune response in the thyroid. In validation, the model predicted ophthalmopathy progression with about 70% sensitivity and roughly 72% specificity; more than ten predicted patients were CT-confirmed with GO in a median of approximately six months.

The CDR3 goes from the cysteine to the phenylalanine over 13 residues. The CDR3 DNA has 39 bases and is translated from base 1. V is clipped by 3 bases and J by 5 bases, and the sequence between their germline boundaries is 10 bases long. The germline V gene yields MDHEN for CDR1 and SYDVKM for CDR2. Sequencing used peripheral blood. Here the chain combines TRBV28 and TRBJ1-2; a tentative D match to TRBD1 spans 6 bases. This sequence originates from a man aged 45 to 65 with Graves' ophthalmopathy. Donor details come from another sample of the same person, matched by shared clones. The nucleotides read TGTGCCAGCAGTTTCAGAGGGGGGTATGGCTACACCTTC. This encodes CASSFRGGYGYTF.